Listed below are T cell receptor beta chains from one sample, sequenced in a study of CD4+ T cells in melanoma. Here immunoSEQ multiplex PCR was the method, and the copy in TCRdb shows in-frame clones only, minus some. The sample consists of about 140,000 clones, about 93% of them appearing once. Receptors originate from a human donor with melanoma. Both conserved end residues are part of each CDR3. The D gene is left open where the match is weak. Size is stated for part of the rows, as once, few or many counts, or as a class when the clone is expanded.

J gene,D gene,clone size,V gene,CDR3 protein,CDR3 DNA
TRBJ2-5,TRBD1,.,TRBV6-1,CASSEQGQGGETQYF,TGTGCCAGCTCTGAACAAGGACAGGGGGGCGAGACCCAGTACTTC
TRBJ2-6,.,.,TRBV7-3,CASSLISGANVLTF,TGTGCCAGCAGCCTTATCTCTGGGGCCAACGTCCTGACTTTC
TRBJ2-7,.,.,TRBV7-9,CASSLRQGGGEQYF,TGTGCCAGCAGCCTTCGACAGGGAGGCGGCGAGCAGTACTTC
TRBJ2-2,.,.,TRBV5-1,CASSLGLVGTGELFF,TGCGCCAGCAGCTTGGGACTAGTCGGTACCGGGGAGCTGTTTTTT
TRBJ2-5,.,.,TRBV2,CASSEKGPRPLETQYF,TGTGCCAGCAGTGAAAAGGGTCCGAGACCCTTGGAGACCCAGTACTTC
TRBJ1-6,.,.,TRBV15,CATSRAQGLNSPLHF,TGTGCCACCAGCAGAGCCCAAGGACTCAATTCACCCCTCCACTTT
TRBJ1-4,.,once,TRBV6-6,CASSSATNEKLFF,TGTGCCAGCAGTTCTGCAACTAATGAAAAACTGTTTTTT
TRBJ1-6,.,.,TRBV27,CASSLSPGAHNSPLHF,TGTGCCAGCAGTTTAAGTCCGGGGGCCCATAATTCACCCCTCCACTTT
TRBJ1-1,.,.,TRBV6-1,CASLGPMNTEAFF,TGTGCCAGCCTGGGACCCATGAACACTGAAGCTTTCTTT
TRBJ2-7,.,.,TRBV4-1,CASSQSLGEGYEQYF,TGCGCCAGCAGCCAAAGCCTCGGAGAGGGGTACGAGCAGTACTTC
TRBJ2-4,TRBD1,.,TRBV2,CASSGGQEGQLAKNIQYF,TGTGCCAGCAGTGGGGGACAGGAGGGACAACTAGCCAAAAACATTCAGTACTTC
TRBJ2-7,.,few,TRBV28,CASSFVEYEQYF,TGTGCCAGCAGTTTTGTGGAATACGAGCAGTACTTC